The 28 T cell receptor beta chains below come from one sample, sequenced in a study of Graves' ophthalmopathy and Graves' hyperthyroidism. Investigators amplified TCR beta CDR3 regions from RNA transcripts. The authors performed first-round RT-PCR with HTBI primers and then a second-round multiplex PCR. Via MiXCR, TCRdb re-called the multiplex PCR reads, giving one row per CDR3 protein. The sample shows approximately 1.2 million distinct CDR3 sequences, 35% to 45% of them seen only once. The sample taken for sequencing was peripheral blood or thyroid tissue (not recorded which). The receptor set was obtained from an adult man with Graves' hyperthyroidism.

This sequence joins TRBV29-1 and TRBJ2-6; no clear D gene. The CDR3 loop spans 16 amino acids. Per germline, CDR1 SQVTM and CDR2 ANQGSEA. The V and J ends lost 7 bases and 1 base respectively, with 17 bases between them. CDR3 sequence reads: CSGRGAEASGANVLTF. CDR3 DNA sequence: TGCAGCGGGAGAGGAGCCGAAGCTTCTGGGGCCAACGTCCTGACTTTC.

This clonotype came up a few times. The rearrangement uses TRBV2 and TRBJ1-5; D call uncertain. V gave up 8 bases and J gave up 5 bases, with 16 bases separating them. The CDR3 length is 14 residues. From germline, CDR1 is SNHLY and CDR2 FYNNEI. The DNA for the CDR3 is TGTGCCAGCGTTGAAGTTGAGAGGGATCAGCCCCAGCATTTT. It yields the protein CASVEVERDQPQHF.

The genes are TRBV29-1 and TRBJ1-2, with a possible D match to TRBD1 (5 bases). Germline V gene lookup returns CDR1 SQVTM and CDR2 ANQGSEA. This CDR3 is 12 amino acids long. CDR3 DNA: TGCAGTGAGTCGGTGAGGACATATGGCTACACCTTC. This gives the protein CSESVRTYGYTF.

The J gene is TRBJ1-4, the V gene TRBV10-3; D remains ambiguous. Germline assignment: CDR1 ENHRY and CDR2 SYGVKD. The CDR3 contains 17 residues. The ends were cut back, 6 bases at V and 0 bases at J, with 17 bases in the middle. The CDR3 DNA reads as TGTGCCATCAGGTCCGGGCAAACCGGGGCAACTAATGAAAAACTGTTTTTT. Translating gives CAIRSGQTGATNEKLFF.

Remarks on this clonotype: Since a much larger clone is just one base distant, this may be a read error. V gene TRBV7-2 combines with J gene TRBJ2-5; 12 bases are shared with TRBD2. CDR3 length: 17 amino acids. Germline V gives CDR1 SGHTA, CDR2 FQGNSA. The CDR3 DNA reads TGTGCCGGCAGTCCGGGACTAGCGGGTAGCTACCAAGAGACCCAGTACTTC. Amino acid sequence: CAGSPGLAGSYQETQYF.

At least ten counts were recorded for this clonotype. The chain uses TRBV29-1 and TRBJ2-7, with TRBD2 identical over 10 bases. The CDR3 is 15 residues long. The V and J ends lost 4 bases and 3 bases, in that order; junction bases with no gene match: 9. Germline CDR1 SQVTM, CDR2 ANQGSEA. CDR3 nucleotide sequence: TGCAGCGTTGTTCTAGCGGGGGCGTTACGCTACGAGCAGTACTTC. It specifies CSVVLAGALRYEQYF.

The chain employs TRBV7-9 and TRBJ1-5; D is unresolved. This CDR3 region has 17 residues. Germline values: CDR1 SEHNR, CDR2 FQNEAQ (reference sequence). V lost 5 bases, J lost 2 bases, and 19 bases lay in between. CDR3: CASSQHWDGRGNQPQHF. The CDR3 nucleotides read TGTGCCAGCAGCCAACACTGGGATGGGCGTGGCAATCAGCCCCAGCATTTT.

This sequence joins TRBV4-2 and TRBJ2-7, with TRBD2 matching over 9 bases. The CDR3 has 14 amino acids. The ends lost 2 bases at V and 7 bases at J; junction bases unmatched: 6. Germline V gives CDR1 LGHNA, CDR2 YNFKEQ. As DNA, the CDR3 is TGTGCCAGCAGCCAACTAGCGGGGCTGGGGGAGCAGTACTTC. It encodes CASSQLAGLGEQYF.

The V and J genes are TRBV25-1 and TRBJ1-2, with a weak D call TRBD1 (6 bases). V lost 5 bases and J lost 4, with 17 bases in between. The CDR3 spans 15 residues. Germline V gives CDR1 MGHDK, CDR2 SYGVNS. The CDR3 protein is CASSPAAQGIYGYTF. The CDR3 DNA reads TGTGCCAGCAGTCCAGCAGCTCAGGGGATCTATGGCTACACCTTC.

Comments on this clonotype: The junction shows a germline mismatch at one end, possibly a read error. The J gene is TRBJ1-5, the V gene TRBV7-3; D is perhaps TRBD1 (5 bases). The CDR3 runs 13 residues. Germline values: CDR1 SGHTA, CDR2 FQGTGA. DNA for the CDR3: TGTGCCGGCAGCTTAGGGGCAAATCAGCCCCAGCATTTT. Its protein is CAGSLGANQPQHF. Together with reference TRBV7-3 and TRBJ1-5, the CDR3 gives the full variable domain: GAGVSQTPSNKVTEKGKYVELRCDPISGHTALYWYRQSLGQGPEFLIYFQGTGAADDSGLPNDRFFAVRPEGSVSTLKIQRTERGDSAVYLCAGSLGANQPQHFGDGTRLSIL.

The CDR3 sequence is CASKDPGGENEQYF. The CDR3 DNA follows: TGTGCCAGCAAGGATCCGGGGGGAGAAAACGAGCAGTACTTC. This chain joins TRBV10-3 and TRBJ2-7, with 7 bases lining up with TRBD2. Germline V CDR1 and CDR2: ENHRY, SYGVKD. V gave up 10 bases and J gave up 5 bases; unmatched junction bases: 14. CDR3 length: 14 amino acids.

In this sample, this clonotype turned up many times. This rearrangement joins TRBV7-2 to TRBJ2-5; D uncertain. Germline CDR1 is SGHTA and CDR2 is FQGNSA. This CDR3 spans 15 amino acids. The V end was cut by 5 bases, the J end by 3 bases, with 16 bases between. CDR3 loop: CASSPTAIQKETQYF. As DNA, the CDR3 is TGTGCCAGCAGCCCGACCGCAATTCAAAAAGAGACCCAGTACTTC.

This clonotype was recorded many times. The CDR3 spells CASSPGFGTGSYGYTF. Written as DNA, the CDR3 is TGTGCCAGCAGCCCCGGATTCGGGACAGGGTCCTATGGCTACACCTTC. The chain has TRBV7-9 and TRBJ1-2; TRBD1 matches at 9 bases. Trimming at V came to 5 bases and at J to 4 bases, leaving 11 bases not matched to a gene. CDR3 length: 16 amino acids. Germline CDR1 SEHNR, CDR2 FQNEAQ (reference sequence).

This clonotype was recorded a few times. At one end, the junction sequence differs from germline, possibly due to a read error. This chain connects TRBV10-3 to TRBJ2-6; TRBD2 matches 9 bases. Germline CDR1 ENHRY, CDR2 SYGVKD. The CDR3 loop spans 19 amino acids. The CDR3 loop reads CASSYSRGGLVSGANVLTF. DNA for the CDR3: TGTGCCAGCAGTTACTCGCGGGGGGGCTTAGTCTCTGGGGCCAACGTCCTGACTTTC.

V and J are TRBV20-1 and TRBJ2-7; the D call may be TRBD1 or TRBD2 (5 bases each). This CDR3 contains 13 residues. The germline V gene encodes CDR1 DFQATT and CDR2 SNEGSKA (reference sequence). V was trimmed by 3 bases and J by 2 bases, leaving 11 bases between them. CDR3: CSASPGTTYEQYF. CDR3 bases: TGCAGTGCTAGCCCCGGGACCACCTACGAGCAGTACTTC.

This clonotype has a count of ten or more. The chain joins TRBV6-5 to TRBJ1-5, with a tentative D call TRBD1 (6 bases). Trimming shortened V by 6 bases and J by 4 bases, and 10 bases separated the two germline ends. From germline, CDR1 is MNHEY and CDR2 SVGAGI. The CDR3 has 13 residues. CDR3 DNA: TGTGCCAGCAGACAGGGCGAAAATCAGCCCCAGCATTTT. It is translated as CASRQGENQPQHF.

This clonotype occurred many times. The genes are TRBV7-9 and TRBJ1-1; perhaps TRBD1 as D (6 bases). The CDR3 loop spans 17 amino acids. V was cut by 2 bases and J by 2 bases, with 18 bases left in between. Germline V CDR1 and CDR2: SEHNR, FQNEAQ (reference sequence). The chain's CDR3 is CASSLRGAGTGNTEAFF. DNA of the CDR3: TGTGCCAGCAGCTTAAGGGGGGCCGGGACGGGCAACACTGAAGCTTTCTTT.

The chain links TRBV20-1 to TRBJ2-7; TRBD1 matches 9 bases. Trimming removed 6 bases from V and 4 bases from J; junction bases left unmatched: 16. The CDR3 length is 16 residues. The germline V gene encodes CDR1 DFQATT and CDR2 SNEGSKA (reference sequence). The CDR3 sequence is CSASKPSGQGLYEQYF. In DNA form, the CDR3 reads TGCAGTGCCAGCAAACCCTCGGGACAGGGTTTATACGAGCAGTACTTC.

This clonotype has a count of ten or more. This sequence joins TRBV29-1 and TRBJ2-7; D might be TRBD1 (6 bases). V was shortened by 6 bases and J by 3 bases, with 15 bases between the two germline ends. The CDR3 has 13 residues. From germline, CDR1 is SQVTM and CDR2 ANQGSEA. CDR3 DNA: TGCAGCGTGACCGACAGGACTCTCTACGAGCAGTACTTC. Its translation is CSVTDRTLYEQYF.

This chain connects TRBV20-1 to TRBJ1-6; tentatively, D is TRBD1 (5 bases). The CDR3 sequence is 15 residues long. Per the germline V gene, CDR1 is DFQATT and CDR2 is SNEGSKA (reference sequence). V lost 4 bases and J lost 5, with 15 bases in between. The CDR3 DNA is TGCAGTGCTAACATGGGACGGAGGGATAATTCACCCCTCCACTTT. Protein product: CSANMGRRDNSPLHF.

This clonotype was found once. The junction departs from germline at one end; a sequencing error may be responsible. The V and J genes are TRBV4-3 and TRBJ2-7; 10 bases are a match to TRBD1. Germline values: CDR1 LGHNA, CDR2 YSLEER. The CDR3 consists of 16 residues. The CDR3 DNA reads TGCGCCAGCAGCCAAGGGACAGGGGGGAGCTCCTACGGGCAGTACTTC. Its protein product is CASSQGTGGSSYGQYF.

This clonotype was counted between two and nine times. The rearrangement links TRBV5-1 to TRBJ1-1; D gene ambiguous. The germline CDR1 and CDR2 sequences are SGHRS and YFSETQ. V dropped 2 bases and J dropped 5 bases, with 7 bases sitting between them. The CDR3 sequence is 12 residues long. The CDR3 sequence: CASSLFPTEAFF. The CDR3 region has the DNA TGCGCCAGCAGCTTATTCCCAACTGAAGCTTTCTTT.

The rearrangement uses TRBV5-1 and TRBJ1-1; 9 positions agree with TRBD1. Germline CDR1 SGHRS, CDR2 YFSETQ. The CDR3 spans 17 residues. Trimming at V came to 0 bases and at J to 5 bases, leaving 11 bases not matched to a gene. The CDR3 nucleotides are TGCGCCAGCAGCTTGGCTTCACAGGGGGCGCGAGGGACTGAAGCTTTCTTT. The encoded protein is CASSLASQGARGTEAFF.

Details on this clonotype: The conserved final phenylalanine or tryptophan is absent from the CDR3, which likely points to a read error. V usage is TRBV7-2 and J usage is TRBJ2-7, with TRBD1 as a possible D gene (6 bases). CDR3 length equals 12 residues. Germline assignment: CDR1 SGHTA and CDR2 FQGNSA. The V gene lost 6 bases and the J gene lost 4 bases, with 10 bases spanning the gap. CDR3 nucleotides: TGTGCCAGCAGGCCAACAGGGTACGAGCAGTACCTC. This gives the protein CASRPTGYEQYL.

This CDR3 is CATSRARGLAGGGETQYF. DNA of the CDR3: TGTGCCACCAGCAGGGCCCGTGGACTAGCGGGAGGCGGGGAGACCCAGTACTTC. The gene calls are TRBV15 and TRBJ2-5; 14 bases map to TRBD2. CDR1 and CDR2 from the germline V gene are LNHNV and YYDKDF (reference sequence). The V gene end was trimmed by 3 bases and the J gene end by 5 bases; junction bases not matched to a gene: 11. The CDR3 sequence is 18 residues long.

This clonotype came up many times. The chain recombines TRBV19 with TRBJ1-1; perhaps TRBD1 as D (5 bases). The V end lost 6 bases, the J end lost 4 bases, and 18 bases lay between the germline ends. The CDR3 consists of 15 residues. Germline values: CDR1 LNHDA, CDR2 SQIVND (reference sequence). The CDR3 reads CASRTDGTASTEAFF. CDR3 bases: TGTGCCAGTAGGACCGACGGGACCGCCTCCACTGAAGCTTTCTTT.

The J gene is TRBJ1-1, the V gene TRBV27; D not certain. The CDR3 runs to 12 residues. Looked up from germline, CDR1 is MNHEY and CDR2 is SMNVEV (reference sequence). Deletions cut 5 bases from V and 4 bases from J, with 8 bases between. CDR3 sequence (DNA): TGTGCCAGCAGTCGAATAGGCACTGAAGCTTTCTTT. Amino acid sequence: CASSRIGTEAFF.

This sequence joins TRBV2 and TRBJ1-6; the match to TRBD1 covers 9 bases. V shed 4 bases, J shed 8 bases, and the junction held 3 bases outside the gene matches. The CDR3 is 14 amino acids. Germline lookup yields CDR1 SNHLY and CDR2 FYNNEI. The CDR3 DNA reads TGTGCCAGCAGTGTCGACAGGGGGGATTCACCCCTCCACTTT. Translating gives CASSVDRGDSPLHF.